A selection of T cell receptor beta chains follows, all from one sample in a study of T cells in Graves' hyperthyroidism and ophthalmopathy. In TCRdb, the multiplex PCR reads were re-called with MiXCR into one record per CDR3 protein. In the table there are fewer than 350,000 distinct CDR3 sequences, around 20% of which are singletons. The sequencing sample was made of blood. These TCRs come from a woman aged 45-60 years with Graves' hyperthyroidism. Each CDR3 is given with its conserved first and last residue. Each record gives: V gene, clone size, J gene, D gene, CDR3 protein, CDR3 DNA. The D gene is left open where the match is weak. The size of a clone is reported for some rows only, either as once, few or many, or as a class for expanded clones.

TRBV2,many,TRBJ1-5,TRBD1,CASRGGQASNQPQHF,TGTGCCAGCAGGGGGGGACAGGCTAGCAATCAGCCCCAGCATTTT
TRBV5-1,many,TRBJ2-1,TRBD2,CASSSPRIGTSLTLSSYNEQFF,TGCGCCAGCAGCTCGCCCCGAATCGGGACTAGCCTTACTTTAAGCTCCTACAATGAGCAGTTCTTC
TRBV10-3,once,TRBJ2-5,NA,CAISEPFTGKKETQYF,TGTGCCATCAGTGAGCCATTTACAGGGAAGAAAGAGACCCAGTACTTC
TRBV7-2,many,TRBJ1-5,TRBD1,CASSLVTGGNQPQHF,TGTGCCAGCAGCTTAGTAACAGGGGGTAATCAGCCCCAGCATTTT
TRBV15,NA,TRBJ2-7,NA,CATSSRLGGQYF,TGTGCCACCAGCTCGCGTTTGGGCGGGCAGTACTTC
TRBV12-3/TRBV12-4,many,TRBJ1-2,TRBD1,CASTAQGDPNYGYTF,TGTGCCAGCACCGCCCAGGGGGATCCTAACTATGGCTACACCTTC
TRBV10-3,NA,TRBJ2-3,NA,CAISGKSGGQGTDTQYF,TGTGCCATCAGTGGGAAATCGGGGGGACAGGGCACAGATACGCAGTATTTT
TRBV20-1,many,TRBJ2-4,TRBD2,CSARRSGGEAKNIQYF,TGCAGTGCTAGACGTAGCGGGGGCGAGGCCAAAAACATTCAGTACTTC
TRBV7-2,few,TRBJ2-7,TRBD2,CASSSGAGSNYEQYF,TGTGCCAGCAGCTCCGGAGCGGGGTCTAACTACGAGCAGTACTTC
TRBV28,few,TRBJ1-2,NA,CASLQGGYGYTF,TGTGCCAGTCTTCAGGGAGGCTATGGCTACACCTTC
TRBV25-1,NA,TRBJ2-3,NA,CASSSVELSTDTQYF,TGTGCCAGCAGTTCAGTGGAACTGTCCACAGATACGCAGTATTTT
TRBV5-5,many,TRBJ2-2,TRBD2,CASSPLAGSSNTGELFF,TGTGCCAGCAGCCCCCTAGCGGGGAGCTCGAACACCGGGGAGCTGTTTTTT
TRBV19,NA,TRBJ1-5,TRBD1,CASSTTGTGIQPQHF,TGTGCCAGTAGTACAACCGGGACAGGAATTCAGCCCCAGCATTTT
TRBV5-1,few,TRBJ1-3,TRBD1,CASSLGTGGHSGNTIYF,TGCGCCAGCAGCCTAGGGACAGGGGGCCACTCTGGAAACACCATATATTTT
TRBV5-1,many,TRBJ2-7,TRBD1,CASSGRDRGLRDYEQYF,TGCGCCAGCAGCGGCCGGGACAGGGGGCTTAGGGACTACGAGCAGTACTTC
TRBV27,NA,TRBJ1-2,TRBD1,CASSFPGTGGADGYTF,TGTGCCAGCAGTTTTCCCGGGACAGGGGGCGCGGATGGCTACACCTTC
TRBV7-2,NA,TRBJ1-2,NA,CASSPRGGDGYTF,TGTGCCAGCAGCCCTAGGGGAGGCGATGGCTACACCTTC
TRBV5-5,few,TRBJ1-6,NA,CASSLTREFRNSPLHF,TGTGCCAGCAGCTTAACTCGGGAGTTTCGTAATTCACCCCTCCACTTT
TRBV28,many,TRBJ2-1,TRBD2,CASRGLALIRDEQFF,TGTGCCAGCAGGGGACTAGCGCTCATTCGGGATGAGCAGTTCTTC
TRBV6-1,NA,TRBJ1-4,TRBD1,CASSGLRGIQEKLFF,TGTGCCAGCAGTGGCCTCAGGGGGATTCAGGAAAAACTGTTTTTT
TRBV13,few,TRBJ1-2,NA,CASRTGGTYGYTF,TGTGCCAGCAGGACGGGCGGGACGTATGGCTACACCTTC
TRBV30,NA,TRBJ2-1,NA,CAWRERWGYLYNEQFF,TGTGCCTGGCGTGAGAGGTGGGGCTACCTCTACAATGAGCAGTTCTTC
TRBV5-1,many,TRBJ1-2,NA,CASSLRGADYGYTF,TGCGCCAGCAGCTTGAGGGGGGCAGATTATGGCTACACCTTC
TRBV7-9,many,TRBJ2-7,TRBD1,CASSLTTGEVYEQYF,TGTGCCAGCAGCTTGACGACAGGGGAGGTCTACGAGCAGTACTTC
TRBV3-1,many,TRBJ2-5,NA,CASRPTFAEETQYF,TGTGCCAGTCGACCCACCTTTGCCGAAGAGACCCAGTACTTC
TRBV11-2,few,TRBJ2-5,NA,CASSLWDLATETQYF,TGTGCCAGCAGCCTGTGGGACCTAGCGACAGAGACCCAGTACTTC
TRBV3-1,many,TRBJ2-1,TRBD2,CASLGTSGGEQFF,TGTGCCAGCCTCGGGACTAGCGGAGGTGAGCAGTTCTTC
TRBV27,many,TRBJ2-3,TRBD2,CASSLSPGLAGTDTQYF,TGTGCCAGCAGTTTATCACCGGGACTAGCGGGCACAGATACGCAGTATTTT
TRBV11-3,NA,TRBJ2-3,NA,CASSPGTPPPDTQYF,TGTGCCAGCAGCCCCGGGACTCCTCCCCCAGATACGCAGTATTTT
TRBV12-3/TRBV12-4,few,TRBJ2-7,TRBD2,CASSFGGGAVYEQYF,TGTGCCAGCAGTTTTGGCGGGGGGGCGGTCTACGAGCAGTACTTC
TRBV7-3,many,TRBJ1-1,TRBD1,CASSPSRVTGDSVNTEAFF,TGTGCCAGCAGCCCCTCTCGGGTTACAGGGGATAGTGTGAACACTGAAGCTTTCTTT
TRBV28,NA,TRBJ1-2,NA,CASSTQTRWDYGYTF,TGTGCCAGCAGTACCCAGACAAGGTGGGACTATGGCTACACCTTC
TRBV18,many,TRBJ1-6,NA,CASSPDQSSPLHF,TGTGCCAGCTCACCAGACCAGAGTTCACCCCTCCACTTT
TRBV20-1,many,TRBJ2-1,TRBD2,CSARVASGRVSYNEQFF,TGCAGTGCTAGAGTGGCTAGCGGGAGAGTTTCCTACAATGAGCAGTTCTTC
TRBV19,NA,TRBJ2-7,NA,CASSIDGGTYEQYF,TGTGCCAGTAGTATAGATGGGGGAACCTACGAGCAGTACTTC
TRBV12-3/TRBV12-4,many,TRBJ2-1,NA,CASGVQITRGEQFF,TGTGCCAGCGGAGTACAAATTACCAGGGGTGAGCAGTTCTTC
TRBV4-1,many,TRBJ2-5,TRBD2,CASSQDPAGAFQETQYF,TGCGCCAGCAGCCAAGATCCAGCGGGGGCATTCCAAGAGACCCAGTACTTC
TRBV4-1,many,TRBJ2-1,TRBD2,CASSLIETSEWDDEQFF,TGCGCCAGCAGCCTAATAGAGACTAGCGAGTGGGACGATGAGCAGTTCTTC
TRBV19,many,TRBJ1-1,TRBD1,CASSLGQGTSEAFF,TGTGCCAGTAGTTTGGGACAGGGGACTTCTGAAGCTTTCTTT
TRBV20-1,many,TRBJ2-3,NA,CSAGSTDTQYF,TGCAGTGCGGGTAGCACAGATACGCAGTATTTT
TRBV10-3,many,TRBJ2-6,TRBD1,CAIGTGQGTGANVLTF,TGTGCCATCGGAACCGGACAGGGGACTGGGGCCAACGTCCTGACTTTC
TRBV20-1,many,TRBJ1-1,TRBD1,CSARDVRTGAMNTEAFF,TGCAGTGCTAGAGATGTCAGGACAGGGGCCATGAACACTGAAGCTTTCTTT
TRBV18,many,TRBJ1-2,TRBD1,CASSDRVYGYTF,TGTGCCAGCTCGGACAGGGTATATGGCTACACCTTC
TRBV7-9,NA,TRBJ2-3,TRBD1,CASSRDRGYDTQYF,TGTGCCAGCAGCCGGGACAGGGGCTACGATACGCAGTATTTT
TRBV6-1,many,TRBJ2-7,TRBD1,CASSPGQGISYEQYF,TGTGCCAGCAGTCCCGGACAGGGCATTTCCTACGAGCAGTACTTC
TRBV5-1,many,TRBJ1-3,TRBD1,CASSLRQGGDTIYF,TGCGCCAGCAGCTTGCGACAGGGAGGAGACACCATATATTTT
TRBV12-3/TRBV12-4,NA,TRBJ1-4,NA,CASSLALGATNEKLFF,TGTGCCAGCAGTTTAGCGTTGGGTGCAACTAATGAAAAACTGTTTTTT
TRBV7-8,few,TRBJ2-3,TRBD2,CASSILAARTDTQYF,TGTGCCAGTAGTATCCTAGCGGCGCGCACAGATACGCAGTATTTT
TRBV3-1,many,TRBJ1-2,NA,CASSQGQGTGYTF,TGTGCCAGCAGCCAAGGCCAAGGTACTGGCTACACCTTC
TRBV27,many,TRBJ1-5,NA,CASSSYNQPQHF,TGTGCCAGCAGTTCCTACAATCAGCCCCAGCATTTT
TRBV20-1,NA,TRBJ1-3,NA,CSALRDTSGNTIYF,TGCAGTGCACTCCGGGACACCTCTGGAAACACCATATATTTT
TRBV10-1,NA,TRBJ2-7,NA,CASSDPESYEQYF,TGCGCCAGCAGTGATCCGGAATCCTACGAGCAGTACTTC